A selection of T cell receptor beta chains follows, all from one sample in a study of Ad26.COV2.S vaccination and SARS-CoV-2 variants. TCRdb keeps only in-frame clones here, not all; method: immunoSEQ multiplex PCR. Among nearly 400,000 clones listed, 89% were seen once. The input for sequencing was peripheral blood, taken in a trial of Ad26.COV2.S vaccine versus placebo. These receptors all come from a person between 18 and 59 years old who received the Ad26.COV2.S COVID-19 vaccine or a placebo. Both conserved end residues are part of each CDR3. Each record gives: clone size, J gene, D gene, V gene, CDR3 protein, CDR3 DNA. A D gene is named only where the DNA matches it firmly. Expanded clones are given a class, and other clones once, few, many or no size at all.

once TRBJ2-6 TRBD2 TRBV5-1 CASSSTSGRSGANVLTF TGCGCCAGCAGCTCGACTAGCGGGAGATCGGGGGCCAACGTCCTGACTTTC
. TRBJ1-5 . TRBV25-1 CASRRRFVNQPQHF TGTGCCAGCAGGAGGAGGTTCGTAAATCAGCCCCAGCATTTT
once TRBJ1-5 . TRBV5-1 CASREGPGVDQPQHF TGCGCCAGCAGGGAGGGGCCCGGGGTCGATCAGCCCCAGCATTTT
. TRBJ2-2 TRBD1 TRBV7-8 CASSPSGQGVSGELFF TGTGCCAGCAGCCCCAGCGGACAGGGTGTCTCCGGGGAGCTGTTTTTT
. TRBJ2-1 TRBD2 TRBV27 CASSPGGLDEQFF TGTGCCAGCAGCCCGGGGGGTTTGGATGAGCAGTTCTTC
. TRBJ2-7 . TRBV20-1 CSARGRAEQYF TGCAGTGCTAGGGGCAGGGCCGAGCAGTACTTC
few TRBJ1-4 TRBD1 TRBV6-4 CASSDGTGGEKLFF TGTGCCAGCAGTGACGGGACAGGGGGTGAAAAACTGTTTTTT
. TRBJ2-7 . TRBV30 CAWLRDGSYEQYF TGTGCCTGGCTCCGGGACGGCTCCTACGAGCAGTACTTC
. TRBJ2-1 . TRBV12-3/TRBV12-4 CASRPQGWGRQFF TGTGCCAGCAGACCACAAGGGTGGGGGAGACAGTTCTTC
. TRBJ1-1 . TRBV28 CASSLWAGSNTEAFF TGTGCCAGCAGTTTATGGGCAGGGTCGAACACTGAAGCTTTCTTT
. TRBJ1-5 . TRBV2 CASSENGQGPQHF TGTGCCAGCAGTGAAAATGGGCAAGGGCCCCAGCATTTT
. TRBJ2-2 . TRBV19 CASSTMVGQDTGELFF TGTGCCAGTAGCACGATGGTGGGACAAGACACCGGGGAGCTGTTTTTT
. TRBJ2-1 TRBD2 TRBV20-1 CSASLREGRDEQFF TGCAGTGCTAGTTTGCGGGAGGGCCGGGATGAGCAGTTCTTC
. TRBJ2-2 . TRBV11-3 CASSLANTGELFF TGTGCCAGCAGCTTAGCAAACACCGGGGAGCTGTTTTTT
. TRBJ2-7 TRBD1 TRBV11-2 CASSLVGAGGYEQYF TGTGCCAGCAGCTTAGTTGGGGCAGGGGGCTACGAGCAGTACTTC
. TRBJ2-3 TRBD2 TRBV6-6 CASSRDYSIDTQYF TGTGCCAGCAGTCGGGACTACAGCATAGATACGCAGTATTTT
. TRBJ2-5 TRBD1 TRBV5-1 CASRRDRGSETQYF TGCGCCAGCAGACGGGACAGGGGATCAGAGACCCAGTACTTC
few TRBJ1-5 . TRBV10-1 CASSRDINQPQHF TGCGCCAGCAGTCGGGACATTAATCAGCCCCAGCATTTT
. TRBJ1-1 . TRBV5-1 CASSLGGEAFF TGCGCCAGCAGCCTGGGGGGTGAAGCTTTCTTT
few TRBJ2-7 . TRBV6-5 CASSYVEGSYEQYF TGTGCCAGCAGTTACGTCGAGGGCTCCTACGAGCAGTACTTC
once TRBJ2-2 . TRBV19 CASSIENTGELFF TGTGCCAGTAGTATCGAGAACACCGGGGAGCTGTTTTTT
few TRBJ2-2 . TRBV21-1 CASSKIREGYTGELFF TGTGCCAGCAGCAAGATACGGGAGGGCTACACCGGGGAGCTGTTTTTT
. TRBJ2-5 TRBD2 TRBV2 CASTWGGEETQYF TGTGCCAGCACTTGGGGAGGGGAAGAGACCCAGTACTTC
. TRBJ1-1 TRBD1 TRBV29-1 CSVTGVNTEAFF TGCAGCGTCACAGGGGTGAACACTGAAGCTTTCTTT
. TRBJ1-1 . TRBV11-2 CASSLALRGEAFF TGTGCCAGCAGCTTAGCTCTCAGGGGCGAAGCTTTCTTT
. TRBJ2-7 TRBD1 TRBV14 CASSRGQAYEQYF TGTGCCAGCAGTCGGGGACAGGCCTACGAGCAGTACTTC
. TRBJ2-5 TRBD1 TRBV5-6 CASSSDRGLRETQYF TGTGCCAGCAGTTCTGACAGGGGGCTACGGGAGACCCAGTACTTC
few TRBJ1-6 TRBD1 TRBV28 CASSSTGQGAPNSPLHF TGTGCCAGCAGCTCAACCGGACAGGGGGCGCCTAATTCACCCCTCCACTTT
. TRBJ1-4 TRBD1 TRBV19 CASSIVSGGTNEKLFF TGTGCCAGTAGTATTGTGTCAGGGGGAACTAATGAAAAACTGTTTTTT
. TRBJ2-1 TRBD2 TRBV4-3 CASSQGGLAFYNEQFF TGCGCCAGCAGCCAAGGCGGACTAGCGTTCTACAATGAGCAGTTCTTC
. TRBJ1-6 . TRBV28 CASSLAGPKIPLLDSPLHF TGTGCCAGCAGTTTAGCCGGTCCGAAGATACCCCTCCTTGATTCACCCCTCCACTTT
. TRBJ2-7 TRBD2 TRBV6-5 CASTSGRHDEQYF TGTGCCAGCACCAGCGGGAGGCACGACGAGCAGTACTTC
. TRBJ1-1 . TRBV28 CASSLHQNTEAFF TGTGCCAGCAGTTTACACCAGAACACTGAAGCTTTCTTT
. TRBJ2-1 TRBD2 TRBV30 CAWKPSGSNEQFF TGTGCCTGGAAGCCTAGCGGGAGCAATGAGCAGTTCTTC
. TRBJ2-5 TRBD2 TRBV11-2 CASSSGTSGRGETQYF TGTGCCAGCAGCTCCGGGACTAGCGGGAGGGGGGAGACCCAGTACTTC
. TRBJ2-5 . TRBV28 CASSLAPRPGEETQYF TGTGCCAGCAGTTTAGCCCCTCGCCCGGGGGAAGAGACCCAGTACTTC
. TRBJ2-7 TRBD1 TRBV10-3 CATRGQGREQYF TGTGCCACCAGGGGACAGGGTCGCGAGCAGTACTTC
. TRBJ2-7 . TRBV4-1 CASSQAPTIAYVEQYF TGCGCCAGCAGCCAAGCCCCGACTATCGCCTACGTAGAGCAGTACTTC
once TRBJ2-3 TRBD2 TRBV9 CASSVASGRTDTQYF TGTGCCAGCAGCGTAGCTAGCGGGAGGACAGATACGCAGTATTTT
. TRBJ1-1 . TRBV6-5 CASTLQGSEAFF TGTGCCAGCACCCTTCAGGGGTCTGAAGCTTTCTTT
. TRBJ1-6 . TRBV19 CASKGDRTNSPLHF TGTGCCAGTAAGGGAGACAGGACTAATTCACCCCTCCACTTT
. TRBJ2-2 TRBD2 TRBV7-3 CASSLAGGTSGGELFF TGTGCCAGCAGCTTAGCGGGAGGGACCTCGGGCGGGGAGCTGTTTTTT